One T cell receptor beta chain is described in this entry. The data derive from a study of cytomegalovirus exposure and HLA in healthy donors. V was pared by 8 bases and J by 8 bases, with 10 bases of the junction left unmatched. Germline V gene lookup returns CDR1 MNHEY and CDR2 SMNVEV (reference sequence). The CDR3 has 14 residues. With 60 Vbeta and 13 Jbeta primers, the PCR was carried out. The data were produced by immunoSEQ multiplex PCR, yet TCRdb's version contains in-frame clones alone and is incomplete. The data show some 120,000 clones, with around a tenth seen just once and over 2.5% held by the top ten.

This clonotype originated in a man between 25 and 39 years old in good health and CMV-seronegative. The chain couples TRBV27 to TRBJ1-1; 11 bases are shared with TRBD1. Sequenced sample: PBMCs. The DNA of the CDR3 is TGTGCCAGCGGAGCGGGACAGGGGGTCTTAGAAGCTTTCTTT. This gives the protein CASGAGQGVLEAFF.